The entry below describes one T cell receptor (beta chain). CDR1 and CDR2 (germline): PRHDT, FYEKMQ (reference sequence). The CDR3 extends over 16 amino acids. Then a second PCR, running roughly 7 to 12 cycles, was carried out with a sample-barcoded 5' primer and a J-beta primer mix. TCRdb recomputed calls from the 5' RACE reads with MiXCR, one row per CDR3 protein. The table includes over a million distinct CDR3 sequences, roughly 43% detected once. This sample is drawn from a study of blood T cells in healthy people across ages. The specimen sequenced was blood. The chain combines TRBV13 with TRBJ2-5; D call uncertain. The J call is uncertain, as TRBJ2-7 better fits the DNA end. This clonotype originated in a woman aged 18-29 years in good health. DNA for the CDR3: TGTGCCAGCAGCTGGACCCAGGCCCAGGACGGATACGAGCAGTACTTC. Its translation: CASSWTQAQDGYEQYF.